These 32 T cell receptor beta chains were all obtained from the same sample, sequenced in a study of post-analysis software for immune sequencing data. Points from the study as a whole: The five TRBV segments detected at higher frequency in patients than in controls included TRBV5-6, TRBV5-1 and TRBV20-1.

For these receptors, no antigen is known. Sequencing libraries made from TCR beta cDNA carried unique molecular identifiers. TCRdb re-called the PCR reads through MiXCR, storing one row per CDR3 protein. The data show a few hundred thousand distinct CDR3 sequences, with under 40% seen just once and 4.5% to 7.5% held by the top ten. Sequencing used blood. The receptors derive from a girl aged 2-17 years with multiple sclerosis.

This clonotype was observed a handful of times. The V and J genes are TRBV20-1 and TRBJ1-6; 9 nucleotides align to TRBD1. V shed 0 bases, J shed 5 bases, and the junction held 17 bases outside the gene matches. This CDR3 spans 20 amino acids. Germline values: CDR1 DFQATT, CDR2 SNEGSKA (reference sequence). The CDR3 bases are TGCAGTGCTAGAGATAAGGACAGATTCCGGGACAGGGATGATAATTCACCCCTCCACTTT. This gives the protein CSARDKDRFRDRDDNSPLHF.

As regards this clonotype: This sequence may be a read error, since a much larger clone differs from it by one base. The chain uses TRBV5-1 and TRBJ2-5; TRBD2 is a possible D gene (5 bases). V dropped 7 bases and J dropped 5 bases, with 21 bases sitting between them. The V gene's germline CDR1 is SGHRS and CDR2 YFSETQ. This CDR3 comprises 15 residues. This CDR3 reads CASRAGPTLRETQYF. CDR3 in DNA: TGCGCCAGCCGGGCGGGCCCAACCCTCAGGGAGACCCAGTACTTC.

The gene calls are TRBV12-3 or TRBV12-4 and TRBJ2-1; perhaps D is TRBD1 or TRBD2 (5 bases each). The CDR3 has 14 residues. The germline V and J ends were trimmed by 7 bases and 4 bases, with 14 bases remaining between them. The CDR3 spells CASTSGTPYNEQFF. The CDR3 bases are TGTGCCAGCACCTCCGGGACGCCATACAATGAGCAGTTCTTC.

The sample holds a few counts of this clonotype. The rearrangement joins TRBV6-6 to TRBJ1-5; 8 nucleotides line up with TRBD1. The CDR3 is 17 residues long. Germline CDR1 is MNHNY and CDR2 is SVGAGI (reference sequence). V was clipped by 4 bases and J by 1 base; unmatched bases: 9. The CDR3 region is CASSFHHGQGSNQPQHF. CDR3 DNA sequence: TGTGCCAGCAGTTTTCACCACGGACAGGGAAGCAATCAGCCCCAGCATTTT.

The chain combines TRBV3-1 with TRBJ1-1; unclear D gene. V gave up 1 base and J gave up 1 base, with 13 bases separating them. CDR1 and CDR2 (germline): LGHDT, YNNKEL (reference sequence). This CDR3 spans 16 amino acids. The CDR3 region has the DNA TGTGCCAGCAGCCAAGCCCCCGCGGGCCGGAACACTGAAGCTTTCTTT. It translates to CASSQAPAGRNTEAFF.

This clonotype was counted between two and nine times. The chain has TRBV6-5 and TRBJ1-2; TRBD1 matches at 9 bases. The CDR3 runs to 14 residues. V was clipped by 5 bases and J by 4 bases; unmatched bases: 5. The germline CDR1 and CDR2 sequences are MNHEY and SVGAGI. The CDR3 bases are TGTGCCAGCAGTCGGGACAGGGCCCTCTATGGCTACACCTTC. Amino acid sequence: CASSRDRALYGYTF.

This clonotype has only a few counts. CDR3 DNA sequence: TGTGCCAGCAGCTTAATAGGAGGGGCGCGTGGCTACACCTTC. This gives the protein CASSLIGGARGYTF. The gene calls are TRBV7-3 and TRBJ1-2; tentatively, D is TRBD1 (5 bases). Trimming took off 1 base at V and 7 bases at J, with 13 bases between the two ends. The CDR3 spans 14 residues. Germline CDR1 is SGHTA and CDR2 is FQGTGA.

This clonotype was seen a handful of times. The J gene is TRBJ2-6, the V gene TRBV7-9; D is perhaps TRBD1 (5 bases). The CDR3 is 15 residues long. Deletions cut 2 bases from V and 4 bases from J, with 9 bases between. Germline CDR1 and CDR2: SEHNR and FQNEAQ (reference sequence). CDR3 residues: CASSLNTGGANVLTF. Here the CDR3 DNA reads TGTGCCAGCAGCTTAAATACAGGAGGGGCCAACGTCCTGACTTTC.

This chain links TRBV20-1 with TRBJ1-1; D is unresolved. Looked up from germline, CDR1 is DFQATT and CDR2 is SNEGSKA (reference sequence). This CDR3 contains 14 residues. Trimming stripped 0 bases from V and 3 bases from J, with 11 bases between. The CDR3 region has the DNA TGCAGTGCTAGAGAGGACGGCGGATACACTGAAGCTTTCTTT. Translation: CSAREDGGYTEAFF.

The CDR3: CASCGAYNEQFF. The CDR3 DNA follows: TGTGCCAGTTGTGGAGCCTACAATGAGCAGTTCTTC. The V gene is TRBV6-2 or TRBV6-3, the J gene TRBJ2-1; D not certain. The CDR3 is 12 residues long. Trimming took off 9 bases at V and 2 bases at J, with 8 bases between the two ends. Germline V gene sequence: CDR1 MNHEY, CDR2 SVGEGT.

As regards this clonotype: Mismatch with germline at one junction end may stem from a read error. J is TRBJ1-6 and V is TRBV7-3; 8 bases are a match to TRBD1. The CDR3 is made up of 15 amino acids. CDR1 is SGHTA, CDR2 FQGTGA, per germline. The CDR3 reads CVSSLTAGGNSPLHF. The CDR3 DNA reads TGTGTCAGCAGCTTAACGGCAGGGGGCAACTCACCCCTCCACTTT. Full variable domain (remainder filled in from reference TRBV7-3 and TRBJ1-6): GAGVSQTPSNKVTEKGKYVELRCDPISGHTALYWYRQSLGQGPEFLIYFQGTGAADDSGLPNDRFFAVRPEGSVSTLKIQRTERGDSAVYLCVSSLTAGGNSPLHFGNGTRLTVT.

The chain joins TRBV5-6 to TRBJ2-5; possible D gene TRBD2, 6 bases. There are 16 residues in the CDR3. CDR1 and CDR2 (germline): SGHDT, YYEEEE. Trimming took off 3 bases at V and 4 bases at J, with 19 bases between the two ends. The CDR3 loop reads CASSSSTLRRGETQYF. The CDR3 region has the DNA TGTGCCAGCAGCTCCTCGACCCTTCGGAGGGGAGAGACCCAGTACTTC.

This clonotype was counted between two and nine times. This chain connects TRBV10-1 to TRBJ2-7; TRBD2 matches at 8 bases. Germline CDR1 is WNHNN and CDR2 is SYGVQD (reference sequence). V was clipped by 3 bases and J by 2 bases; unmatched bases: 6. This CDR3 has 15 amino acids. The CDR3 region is CASSEGSGATYEQYF. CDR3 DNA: TGCGCCAGCAGTGAAGGTAGCGGGGCAACCTACGAGCAGTACTTC.

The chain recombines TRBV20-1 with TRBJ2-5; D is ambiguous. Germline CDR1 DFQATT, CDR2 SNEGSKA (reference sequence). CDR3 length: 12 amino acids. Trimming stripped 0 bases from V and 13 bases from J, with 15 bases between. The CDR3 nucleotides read TGCAGTGCTAGAGAAGGAGACGGCCCGGGGTACTTC. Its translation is CSAREGDGPGYF.

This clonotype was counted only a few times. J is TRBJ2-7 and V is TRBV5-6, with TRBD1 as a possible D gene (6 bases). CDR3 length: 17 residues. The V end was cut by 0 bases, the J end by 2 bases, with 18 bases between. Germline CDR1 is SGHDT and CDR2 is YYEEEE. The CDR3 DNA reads TGTGCCAGCAGCTTGGTCCCGTTCAGGGGAAAGGCCTACGAGCAGTACTTC. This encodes CASSLVPFRGKAYEQYF.

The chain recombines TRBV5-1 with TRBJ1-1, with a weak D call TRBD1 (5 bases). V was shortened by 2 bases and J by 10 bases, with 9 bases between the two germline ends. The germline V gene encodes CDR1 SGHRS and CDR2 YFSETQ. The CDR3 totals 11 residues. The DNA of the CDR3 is TGCGCCAGCAGCTTCGATGGGGGAGCTTTCTTT. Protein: CASSFDGGAFF. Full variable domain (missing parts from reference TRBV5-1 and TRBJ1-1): KAGVTQTPRYLIKTRGQQVTLSCSPISGHRSVSWYQQTPGQGLQFLFEYFSETQRNKGNFPGRFSGRQFSNSRSEMNVSTLELGDSALYLCASSFDGGAFFGQGTRLTVV.

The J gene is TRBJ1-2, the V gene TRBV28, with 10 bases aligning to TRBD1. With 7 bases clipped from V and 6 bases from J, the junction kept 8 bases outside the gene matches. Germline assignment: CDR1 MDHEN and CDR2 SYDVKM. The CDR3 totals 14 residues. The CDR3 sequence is CASTDYGTGDGYTF. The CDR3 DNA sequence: TGTGCCAGCACCGATTACGGGACAGGGGATGGCTACACCTTC.

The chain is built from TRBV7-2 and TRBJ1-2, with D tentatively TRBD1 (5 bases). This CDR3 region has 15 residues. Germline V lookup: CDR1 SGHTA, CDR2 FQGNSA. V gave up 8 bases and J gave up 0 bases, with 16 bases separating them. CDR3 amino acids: CASRPGGIPNYGYTF. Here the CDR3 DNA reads TGTGCCAGCCGTCCCGGGGGGATCCCTAACTATGGCTACACCTTC. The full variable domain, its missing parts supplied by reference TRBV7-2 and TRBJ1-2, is GAGVSQSPSNKVTEKGKDVELRCDPISGHTALYWYRQSLGQGLEFLIYFQGNSAPDKSGLPSDRFSAERTGGSVSTLTIQRTQQEDSAVYLCASRPGGIPNYGYTFGSGTRLTVV.

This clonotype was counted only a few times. The CDR3 loop is CASSELAGIQETQYF. The DNA for the CDR3 is TGTGCCAGCAGTGAACTAGCGGGGATTCAAGAGACCCAGTACTTC. This sequence joins TRBV11-2 and TRBJ2-5, with 10 nucleotides matching TRBD2. Germline V lookup: CDR1 SGHAT, CDR2 FQNNGV. The CDR3 is 15 residues long. With V trimmed by 6 bases and J by 2 bases, 6 bases remained unmatched.

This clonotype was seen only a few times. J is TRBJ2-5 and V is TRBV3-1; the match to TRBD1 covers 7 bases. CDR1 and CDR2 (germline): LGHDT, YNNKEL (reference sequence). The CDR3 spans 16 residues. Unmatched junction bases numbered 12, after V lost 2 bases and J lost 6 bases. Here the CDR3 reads CASSQPGTEVVKTQYF. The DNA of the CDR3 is TGTGCCAGCAGCCAACCCGGGACAGAAGTTGTCAAGACCCAGTACTTC.

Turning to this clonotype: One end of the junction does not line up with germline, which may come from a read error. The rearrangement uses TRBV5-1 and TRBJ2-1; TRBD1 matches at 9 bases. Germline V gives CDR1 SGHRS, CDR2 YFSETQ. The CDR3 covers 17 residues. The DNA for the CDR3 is TGCGCCAGCAGCTTGATTCCTCGGGACAGGGCGTACAATGGGCAGTTCTTC. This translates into CASSLIPRDRAYNGQFF. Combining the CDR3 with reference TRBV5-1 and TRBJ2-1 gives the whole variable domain KAGVTQTPRYLIKTRGQQVTLSCSPISGHRSVSWYQQTPGQGLQFLFEYFSETQRNKGNFPGRFSGRQFSNSRSEMNVSTLELGDSALYLCASSLIPRDRAYNGQFFGPGTRLTVL.

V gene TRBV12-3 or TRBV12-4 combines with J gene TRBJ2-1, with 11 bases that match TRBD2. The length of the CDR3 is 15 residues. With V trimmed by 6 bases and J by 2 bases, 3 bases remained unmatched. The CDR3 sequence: CASSETSGAYNEQFF. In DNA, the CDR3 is TGTGCCAGCAGCGAGACTAGCGGGGCCTACAATGAGCAGTTCTTC.

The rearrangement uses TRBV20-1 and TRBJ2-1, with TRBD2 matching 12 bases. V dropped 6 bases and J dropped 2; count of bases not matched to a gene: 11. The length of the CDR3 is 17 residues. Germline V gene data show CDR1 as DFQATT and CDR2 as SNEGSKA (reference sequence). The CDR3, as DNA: TGCAGTGCCGCCTCCTCAAGGACTAGCGGGGCCTACAATGAGCAGTTCTTC. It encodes CSAASSRTSGAYNEQFF.

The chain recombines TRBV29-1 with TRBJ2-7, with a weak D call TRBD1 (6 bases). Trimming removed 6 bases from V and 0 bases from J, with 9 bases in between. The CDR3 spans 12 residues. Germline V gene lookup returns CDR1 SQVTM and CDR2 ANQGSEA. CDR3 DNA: TGCAGCGTCCGGGACACCTCCTACGAGCAGTACTTC. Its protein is CSVRDTSYEQYF.

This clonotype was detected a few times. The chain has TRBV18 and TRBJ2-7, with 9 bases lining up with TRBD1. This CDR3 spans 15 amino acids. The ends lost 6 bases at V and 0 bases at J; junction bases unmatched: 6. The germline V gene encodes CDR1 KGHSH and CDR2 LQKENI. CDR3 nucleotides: TGTGCCAGCTCCCCTGACAGGGGGGGCTCCTACGAGCAGTACTTC. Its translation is CASSPDRGGSYEQYF. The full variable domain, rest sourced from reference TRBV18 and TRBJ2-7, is NAGVMQNPRHLVRRRGQEARLRCSPMKGHSHVYWYRQLPEEGLKFMVYLQKENIIDESGMPKERFSAEFPKEGPSILRIQQVVRGDSAAYFCASSPDRGGSYEQYFGPGTRLTVT.

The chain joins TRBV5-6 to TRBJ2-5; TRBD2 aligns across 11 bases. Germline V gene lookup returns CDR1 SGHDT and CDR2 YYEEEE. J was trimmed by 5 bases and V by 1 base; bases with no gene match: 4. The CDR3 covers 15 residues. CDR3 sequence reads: CASSLPLAGEETQYF. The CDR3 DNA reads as TGTGCCAGCAGCTTGCCACTAGCGGGGGAGGAGACCCAGTACTTC.

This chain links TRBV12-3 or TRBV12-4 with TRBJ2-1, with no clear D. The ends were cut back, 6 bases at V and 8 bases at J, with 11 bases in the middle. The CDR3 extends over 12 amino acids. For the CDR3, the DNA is TGTGCCAGCAGGGGCCCTTCGGATGAGCAGTTCTTC. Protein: CASRGPSDEQFF.

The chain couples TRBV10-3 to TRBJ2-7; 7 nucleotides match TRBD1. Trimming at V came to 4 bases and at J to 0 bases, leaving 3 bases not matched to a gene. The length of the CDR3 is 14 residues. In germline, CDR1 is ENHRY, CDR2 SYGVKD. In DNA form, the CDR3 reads TGTGCCATCAGTGCGGACAGGAGCTCCTACGAGCAGTACTTC. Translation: CAISADRSSYEQYF.

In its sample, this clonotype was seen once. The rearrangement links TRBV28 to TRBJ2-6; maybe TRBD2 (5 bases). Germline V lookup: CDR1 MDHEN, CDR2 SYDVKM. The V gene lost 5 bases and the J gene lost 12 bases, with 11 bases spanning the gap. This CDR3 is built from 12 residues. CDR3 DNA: TGTGCCAGCAGTGAACTAGGCGGCGTCCTGACTTTC. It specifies CASSELGGVLTF.

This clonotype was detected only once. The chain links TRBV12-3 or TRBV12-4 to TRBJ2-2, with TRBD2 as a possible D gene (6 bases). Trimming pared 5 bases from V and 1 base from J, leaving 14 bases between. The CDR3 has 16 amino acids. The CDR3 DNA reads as TGTGCCAGCAGTCCCCGGGACTTCGTGAACACCGGGGAGCTGTTTTTT. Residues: CASSPRDFVNTGELFF.

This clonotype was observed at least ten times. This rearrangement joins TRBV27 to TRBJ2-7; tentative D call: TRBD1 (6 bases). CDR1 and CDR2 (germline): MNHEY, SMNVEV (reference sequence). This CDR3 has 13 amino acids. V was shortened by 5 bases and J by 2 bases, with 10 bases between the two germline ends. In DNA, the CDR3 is TGTGCCAGCAGTCTTCAGGGGCCCTACGAGCAGTACTTC. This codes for CASSLQGPYEQYF.

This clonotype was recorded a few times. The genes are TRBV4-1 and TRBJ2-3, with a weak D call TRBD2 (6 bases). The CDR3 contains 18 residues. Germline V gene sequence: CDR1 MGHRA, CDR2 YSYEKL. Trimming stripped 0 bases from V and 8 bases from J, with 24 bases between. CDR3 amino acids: CASSQDYPGGGFEGTQYF. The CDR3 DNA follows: TGCGCCAGCAGCCAAGATTATCCAGGCGGAGGGTTCGAGGGTACGCAGTATTTT.